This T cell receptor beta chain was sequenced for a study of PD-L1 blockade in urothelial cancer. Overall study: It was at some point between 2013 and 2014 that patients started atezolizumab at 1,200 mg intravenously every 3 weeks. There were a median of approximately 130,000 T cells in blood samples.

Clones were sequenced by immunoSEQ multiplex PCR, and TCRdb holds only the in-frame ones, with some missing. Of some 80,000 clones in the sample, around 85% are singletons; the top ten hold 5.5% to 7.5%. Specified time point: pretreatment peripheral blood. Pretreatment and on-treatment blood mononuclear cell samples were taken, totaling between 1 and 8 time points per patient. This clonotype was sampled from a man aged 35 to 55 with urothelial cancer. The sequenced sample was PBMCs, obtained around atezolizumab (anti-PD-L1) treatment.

The CDR3 loop reads CASSYEPLRVGHNEQFF. Here the CDR3 DNA reads TGTGCCAGTAGTTATGAGCCGCTGAGAGTGGGCCACAATGAGCAGTTCTTC. The rearrangement links TRBV19 to TRBJ2-1; D remains ambiguous. Germline V gives CDR1 LNHDA, CDR2 SQIVND (reference sequence). The CDR3 loop spans 17 amino acids. Trimming shortened V by 5 bases and J by 5 bases, and 22 bases separated the two germline ends.